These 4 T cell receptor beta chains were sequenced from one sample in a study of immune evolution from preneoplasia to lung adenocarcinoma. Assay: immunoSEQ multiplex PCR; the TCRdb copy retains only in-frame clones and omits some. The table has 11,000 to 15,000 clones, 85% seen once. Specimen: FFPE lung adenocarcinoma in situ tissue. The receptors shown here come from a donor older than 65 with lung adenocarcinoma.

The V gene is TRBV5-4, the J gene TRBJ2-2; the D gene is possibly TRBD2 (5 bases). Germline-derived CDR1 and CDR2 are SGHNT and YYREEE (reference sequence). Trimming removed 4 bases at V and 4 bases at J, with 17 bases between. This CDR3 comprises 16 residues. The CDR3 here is CASSPPNSVPTGELFF. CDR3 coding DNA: TGTGCCAGCAGCCCGCCCAATAGCGTACCCACCGGGGAGCTGTTTTTT.

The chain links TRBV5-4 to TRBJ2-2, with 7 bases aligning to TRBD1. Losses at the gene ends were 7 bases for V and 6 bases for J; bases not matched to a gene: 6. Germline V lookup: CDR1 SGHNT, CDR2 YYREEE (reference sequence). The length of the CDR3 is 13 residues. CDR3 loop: CASSRTGAGELFF. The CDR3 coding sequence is TGTGCCAGCTCTAGGACAGGAGCCGGGGAGCTGTTTTTT. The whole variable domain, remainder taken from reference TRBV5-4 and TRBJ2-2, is ETGVTQSPTHLIKTRGQQVTLRCSSQSGHNTVSWYQQALGQGPQFIFQYYREEENGRGNFPPRFSGLQFPNYSSELNVNALELDDSALYLCASSRTGAGELFFGEGSRLTVL.

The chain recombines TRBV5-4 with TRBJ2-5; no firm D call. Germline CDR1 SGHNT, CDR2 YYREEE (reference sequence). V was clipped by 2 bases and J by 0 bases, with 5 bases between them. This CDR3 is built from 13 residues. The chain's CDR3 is CASSLRYQETQYF. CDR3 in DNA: TGTGCCAGCAGCTTACGGTACCAAGAGACCCAGTACTTC.

CDR3 region: CASSSRLGLYNEQFF. CDR3 DNA: TGTGCCAGCAGCTCCCGACTAGGCCTATACAATGAGCAGTTCTTC. The chain carries TRBV5-5 and TRBJ2-1, with D perhaps matching TRBD2 (6 bases). Germline V gene lookup returns CDR1 SGHKS and CDR2 YYEKEE (reference sequence). Between the trimmed V and J ends, which lost 3 bases and 4 bases, there was a span of 14 bases. The CDR3 has 15 residues. The variable domain in full, with the rest retrieved from reference TRBV5-5 and TRBJ2-1, is DAGVTQSPTHLIKTRGQQVTLRCSPISGHKSVSWYQQVLGQGPQFIFQYYEKEERGRGNFPDRFSARQFPNYSSELNVNALLLGDSALYLCASSSRLGLYNEQFFGPGTRLTVL.